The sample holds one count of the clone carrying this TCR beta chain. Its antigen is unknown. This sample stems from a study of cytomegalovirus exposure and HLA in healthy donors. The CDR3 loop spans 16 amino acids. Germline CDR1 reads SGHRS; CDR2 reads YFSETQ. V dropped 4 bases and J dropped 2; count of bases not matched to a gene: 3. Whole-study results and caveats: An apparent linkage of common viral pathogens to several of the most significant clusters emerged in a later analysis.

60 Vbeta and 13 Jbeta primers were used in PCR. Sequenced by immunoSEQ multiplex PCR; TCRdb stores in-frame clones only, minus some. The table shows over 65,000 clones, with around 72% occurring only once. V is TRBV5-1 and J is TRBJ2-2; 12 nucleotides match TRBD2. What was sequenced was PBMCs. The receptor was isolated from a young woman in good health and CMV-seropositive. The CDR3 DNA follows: TGCGCCAGCAGCCCTGGACTAGCGGGAAACACCGGGGAGCTGTTTTTT. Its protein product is CASSPGLAGNTGELFF.